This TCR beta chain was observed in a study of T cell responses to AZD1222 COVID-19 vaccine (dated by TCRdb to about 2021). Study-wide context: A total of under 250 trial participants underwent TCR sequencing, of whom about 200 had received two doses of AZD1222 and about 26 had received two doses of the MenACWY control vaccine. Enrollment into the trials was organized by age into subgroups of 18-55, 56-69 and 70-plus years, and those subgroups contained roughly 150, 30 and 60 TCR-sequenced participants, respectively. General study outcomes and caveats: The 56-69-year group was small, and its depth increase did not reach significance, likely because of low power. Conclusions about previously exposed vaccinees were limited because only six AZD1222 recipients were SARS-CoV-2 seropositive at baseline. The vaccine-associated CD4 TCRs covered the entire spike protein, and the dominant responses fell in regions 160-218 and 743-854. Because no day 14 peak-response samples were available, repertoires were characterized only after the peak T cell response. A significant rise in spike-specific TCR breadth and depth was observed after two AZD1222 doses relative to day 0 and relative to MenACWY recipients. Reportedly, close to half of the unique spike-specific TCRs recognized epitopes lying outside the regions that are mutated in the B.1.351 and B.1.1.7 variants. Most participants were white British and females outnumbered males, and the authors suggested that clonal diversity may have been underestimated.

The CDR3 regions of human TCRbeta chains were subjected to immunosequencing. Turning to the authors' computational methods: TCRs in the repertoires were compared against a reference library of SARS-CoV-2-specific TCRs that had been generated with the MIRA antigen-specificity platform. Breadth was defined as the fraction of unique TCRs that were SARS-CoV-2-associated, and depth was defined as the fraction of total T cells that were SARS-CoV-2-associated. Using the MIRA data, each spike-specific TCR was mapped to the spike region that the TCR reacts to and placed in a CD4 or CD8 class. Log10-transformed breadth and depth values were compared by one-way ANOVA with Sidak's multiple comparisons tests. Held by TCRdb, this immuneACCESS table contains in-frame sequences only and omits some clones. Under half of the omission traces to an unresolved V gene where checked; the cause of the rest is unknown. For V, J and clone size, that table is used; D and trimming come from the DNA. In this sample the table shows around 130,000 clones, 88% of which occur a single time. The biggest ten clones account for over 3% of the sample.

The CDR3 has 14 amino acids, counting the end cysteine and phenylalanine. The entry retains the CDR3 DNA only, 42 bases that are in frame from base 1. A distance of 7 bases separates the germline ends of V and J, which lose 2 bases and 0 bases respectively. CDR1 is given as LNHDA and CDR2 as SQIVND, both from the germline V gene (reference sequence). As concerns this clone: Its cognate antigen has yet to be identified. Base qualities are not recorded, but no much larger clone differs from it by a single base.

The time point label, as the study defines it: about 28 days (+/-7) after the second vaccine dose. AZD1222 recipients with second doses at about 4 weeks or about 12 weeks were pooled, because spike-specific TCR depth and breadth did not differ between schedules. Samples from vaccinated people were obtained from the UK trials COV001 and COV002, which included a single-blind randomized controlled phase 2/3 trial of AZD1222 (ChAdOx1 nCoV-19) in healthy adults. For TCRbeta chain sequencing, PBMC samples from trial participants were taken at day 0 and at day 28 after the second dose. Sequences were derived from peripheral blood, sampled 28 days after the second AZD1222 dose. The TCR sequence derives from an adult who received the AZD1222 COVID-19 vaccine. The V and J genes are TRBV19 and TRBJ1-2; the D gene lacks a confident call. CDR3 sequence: CASSIRSPNYGYTF. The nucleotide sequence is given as TGTGCCAGTAGTATACGATCACCTAACTATGGCTACACCTTC.